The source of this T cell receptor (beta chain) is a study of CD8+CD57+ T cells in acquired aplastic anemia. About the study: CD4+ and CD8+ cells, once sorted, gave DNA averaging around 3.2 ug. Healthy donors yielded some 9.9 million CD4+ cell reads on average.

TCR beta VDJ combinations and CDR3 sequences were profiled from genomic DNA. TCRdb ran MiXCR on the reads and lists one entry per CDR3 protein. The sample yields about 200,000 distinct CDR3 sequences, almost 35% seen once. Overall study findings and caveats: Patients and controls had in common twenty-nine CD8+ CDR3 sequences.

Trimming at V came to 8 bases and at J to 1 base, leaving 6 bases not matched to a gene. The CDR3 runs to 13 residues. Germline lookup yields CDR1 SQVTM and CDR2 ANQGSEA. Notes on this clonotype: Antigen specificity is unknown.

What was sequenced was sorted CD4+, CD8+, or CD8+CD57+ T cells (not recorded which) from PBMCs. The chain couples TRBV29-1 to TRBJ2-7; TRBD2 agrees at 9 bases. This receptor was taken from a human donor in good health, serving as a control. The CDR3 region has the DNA TGCAGCTCACTCGGACTAGCGTCCTACGAGCAGTACTTC. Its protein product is CSSLGLASYEQYF.